One sample yielded the 17 T cell receptor beta chains listed below, sequenced in a study of blood T cell repertoires in COVID-19. The assay was immunoSEQ multiplex PCR, and TCRdb's table has in-frame clones only and misses some. The sample has 100,000 or so clones, around 90% seen once; the top ten hold 2% to 2.5%. The sequencing sample was made of peripheral blood. The receptors were gathered from a man aged 50-60 years with active COVID-19.

The chain has TRBV6-1 and TRBJ1-6; TRBD1 agrees at 10 bases. CDR3 length equals 19 residues. Germline-derived CDR1 and CDR2 are MNHNS and SASEGT. V was clipped by 1 base and J by 7 bases; unmatched bases: 13. The CDR3 DNA reads TGTGCCAGCAGTGAAGGAAAAACCGGGACAGGGGCGGGGAATTCACCCCTCCACTTT. It specifies CASSEGKTGTGAGNSPLHF.

The chain joins TRBV4-1 to TRBJ2-7; D remains ambiguous. This CDR3 spans 15 amino acids. Germline V CDR1 and CDR2: MGHRA, YSYEKL. The V end lost 4 bases, the J end lost 5 bases, and 18 bases lay between the germline ends. Here the CDR3 DNA reads TGCGCCAGCAGCCCCCCCATGCGTGGCAGCGACGAGCAGTACTTC. Protein: CASSPPMRGSDEQYF.

The chain is built from TRBV4-1 and TRBJ2-3; 9 positions match TRBD1. The length of the CDR3 is 17 residues. Germline loops: CDR1 MGHRA, CDR2 YSYEKL. V lost 3 bases and J lost 4; bases outside the gene matches: 11. CDR3 sequence reads: CASSQGQGSSDADTQYF. The CDR3, as DNA: TGCGCCAGCAGCCAGGGACAGGGTTCTAGTGACGCAGATACGCAGTATTTT.

CDR3 sequence: CASSYSLSSYNSPLHF. CDR3 sequence (DNA): TGTGCCAGCAGTTACTCTCTTAGCTCCTATAATTCACCCCTCCACTTT. The rearrangement links TRBV6-5 to TRBJ1-6, with D unresolved. The CDR3 covers 16 residues. The V and J ends lost 0 bases and 0 bases respectively, with 6 bases between them. Germline V CDR1 and CDR2: MNHEY, SVGAGI.

The sample holds one count of this clone. CDR3 protein: CASSLSIVQFF. CDR3 nucleotide sequence: TGTGCCAGCAGCTTAAGCATAGTGCAGTTCTTC. The chain employs TRBV7-2 and TRBJ2-1; D remains ambiguous. The CDR3 is 11 amino acids. V lost 2 bases and J lost 12, with 8 bases in between. Germline assignment: CDR1 SGHTA and CDR2 FQGNSA. Using reference TRBV7-2 and TRBJ2-1 for the parts outside the CDR3, the full variable domain is GAGVSQSPSNKVTEKGKDVELRCDPISGHTALYWYRQSLGQGLEFLIYFQGNSAPDKSGLPSDRFSAERTGGSVSTLTIQRTQQEDSAVYLCASSLSIVQFFGPGTRLTVL.

The genes are TRBV27 and TRBJ1-1; D is unclear. CDR3 length: 14 residues. Trimming stripped 2 bases from V and 4 bases from J, with 11 bases between. Per germline, CDR1 MNHEY and CDR2 SMNVEV (reference sequence). CDR3 sequence: CASSLTSKATEAFF. Written as DNA, the CDR3 is TGTGCCAGCAGTTTAACGTCAAAAGCCACTGAAGCTTTCTTT.

V gene TRBV4-3 combines with J gene TRBJ2-7; the D is unclear. Deletions cut 6 bases from V and 6 bases from J, with 12 bases between. The CDR3 contains 12 residues. Germline CDR1 LGHNA, CDR2 YSLEER. The CDR3: CASSRFGGEQYF. Written as DNA, the CDR3 is TGCGCCAGCAGTCGCTTCGGTGGCGAGCAGTACTTC.

The genes are TRBV5-4 and TRBJ2-7; D gene unclear. Trimming took 0 bases from V and 0 from J, leaving 7 bases between them. Per the germline V gene, CDR1 is SGHNT and CDR2 is YYREEE (reference sequence). The CDR3 covers 14 residues. In DNA, the CDR3 is TGTGCCAGCAGCTTGGTCAGGAACTCCTACGAGCAGTACTTC. Translated, it gives CASSLVRNSYEQYF.

The V and J genes are TRBV3-1 (or the pseudogene TRBV3-2) and TRBJ2-1, with a tentative D call TRBD2 (7 bases). The length of the CDR3 is 11 residues. CDR1 LGHDT and CDR2 YNNKEL come from the germline V gene (reference sequence). Trimming left V 4 bases short and J 13 bases short, with 11 bases between. The CDR3 loop reads CASSPGGPQFF. CDR3 in DNA: TGTGCCAGCAGCCCCGGGGGGCCACAGTTCTTC.

The gene calls are TRBV7-9 and TRBJ2-7; TRBD1 is a possible D gene (6 bases). V lost 0 bases, J lost 2 bases, and 14 bases lay in between. The germline CDR1 and CDR2 sequences are SEHNR and FQNEAQ (reference sequence). The CDR3 has 16 residues. In DNA form, the CDR3 reads TGTGCCAGCAGCTTAGCATCAGGGGCCCTTCCCTACGAGCAGTACTTC. Its translation: CASSLASGALPYEQYF. The full variable domain, with the rest looked up from reference TRBV7-9 and TRBJ2-7, is DTGVSQNPRHKITKRGQNVTFRCDPISEHNRLYWYRQTLGQGPEFLTYFQNEAQLEKSRLLSDRFSAERPKGSFSTLEIQRTEQGDSAMYLCASSLASGALPYEQYFGPGTRLTVT.

CDR3: CASSSTGQGGYGYTF. The CDR3 DNA sequence: TGTGCCAGCAGTTCGACAGGACAGGGGGGCTATGGCTACACCTTC. V gene TRBV28 combines with J gene TRBJ1-2; 10 nucleotides agree with TRBD1. This CDR3 is 15 amino acids long. Germline-derived CDR1 and CDR2 are MDHEN and SYDVKM. V lost 4 bases and J lost 4; bases outside the gene matches: 6.

V usage is TRBV27 and J usage is TRBJ2-1; D is perhaps TRBD2 (6 bases). V was shortened by 8 bases and J by 3 bases, with 14 bases between the two germline ends. Germline V gene lookup returns CDR1 MNHEY and CDR2 SMNVEV (reference sequence). The CDR3 spans 14 residues. The CDR3: CASSLGGIYNEQFF. The DNA of the CDR3 is TGTGCCAGCTCCTTGGGGGGAATCTACAATGAGCAGTTCTTC.

The chain employs TRBV6-5 and TRBJ1-2, with 11 bases matching TRBD1. The V and J ends lost 2 bases and 2 bases, in that order; junction bases with no gene match: 4. Germline V gives CDR1 MNHEY, CDR2 SVGAGI. This CDR3 contains 16 residues. The CDR3 DNA reads as TGTGCCAGCAGTTACCGCCGGACAGGGGGCAACTATGGCTACACCTTC. Translating it yields CASSYRRTGGNYGYTF.

The rearrangement joins TRBV5-1 to TRBJ1-2, with a possible D match to TRBD1 (5 bases). The length of the CDR3 is 14 residues. The germline V gene encodes CDR1 SGHRS and CDR2 YFSETQ. Trimming took 2 bases from V and 3 from J, leaving 11 bases between them. The CDR3 region has the DNA TGCGCCAGCAGCTTCCAGGGAGGGGACTATGGCTACACCTTC. Translated: CASSFQGGDYGYTF.

CDR3 bases: TGTGCCAGCAGCGCCCAGTCGAACACCGGGGAGCTGTTTTTT. This codes for CASSAQSNTGELFF. The V call is TRBV9, the J call TRBJ2-2; D call uncertain. The V end lost 3 bases, the J end lost 0 bases, and 6 bases lay between the germline ends. The germline V gene has CDR1 SGDLS and CDR2 YYNGEE. This CDR3 region has 14 residues.

The chain combines TRBV15 with TRBJ2-2; 8 nucleotides agree with TRBD2. Looked up from germline, CDR1 is LNHNV and CDR2 is YYDKDF (reference sequence). The CDR3 consists of 17 residues. The ends lost 0 bases at V and 7 bases at J; junction bases unmatched: 10. The DNA of the CDR3 is TGTGCCACCAGCAGAGATCCCCTAGCGGGCCTTAACGGGGAGCTGTTTTTT. This translates into CATSRDPLAGLNGELFF.

CDR3 in amino acids: CASSGGTRAQYF. Written as DNA, the CDR3 is TGTGCCAGCAGTGGGGGGACTCGGGCCCAGTACTTC. The V gene is TRBV2, the J gene TRBJ2-5, with TRBD2 as a possible D gene (6 bases). Germline V gives CDR1 SNHLY, CDR2 FYNNEI. Trimming left V 4 bases short and J 9 bases short, with 12 bases between. This CDR3 is built from 12 residues.